This passage covers 26 T cell receptor beta chains from one sample sequenced in a study of blood T cell repertoires in COVID-19. The assay was immunoSEQ multiplex PCR, and TCRdb's table has in-frame clones only and misses some. The repertoire has fewer than 80,000 clones, roughly 75% of them found once; the top ten carry over 12%. Specimen: peripheral blood. The receptors were gathered from a man in his 60s with COVID-19, enrolled during active disease.

This chain joins TRBV5-1 and TRBJ2-5; maybe TRBD1 (6 bases). The CDR3 totals 15 residues. CDR1 is SGHRS and CDR2 is YFSETQ in the germline V gene. The V end lost 0 bases, the J end lost 2 bases, and 11 bases lay between the germline ends. The CDR3 coding sequence is TGCGCCAGCAGCTTGGTCGGGACAAATCAAGAGACCCAGTACTTC. It codes for CASSLVGTNQETQYF.

CDR3 coding DNA: TGCGCCAGCAGACCAACAGGGGGAGGAAATGAGCAGTTCTTC. Translating it yields CASRPTGGGNEQFF. This chain joins TRBV4-1 and TRBJ2-1, with 8 bases lining up with TRBD1. V shed 6 bases, J shed 7 bases, and the junction held 8 bases outside the gene matches. This CDR3 region has 14 residues. Germline CDR1 reads MGHRA; CDR2 reads YSYEKL.

This clone was found a few times. The chain uses TRBV21-1 and TRBJ2-7; the table's D call, TRBD1, has no DNA check behind it. TRBV21-1 is noted as a pseudogene. CDR3 size: 14 residues. Here the CDR3 DNA reads TGTGCCAGCAGCAAAGGTTCAGGGGGCCACGAGCAGTACTTC. This sequence encodes CASSKGSGGHEQYF.

This clone was observed a few times. The V call is TRBV30, the J call TRBJ1-1; D uncertain. This CDR3 is built from 14 residues. Trimming stripped 2 bases from V and 1 base from J, with 11 bases between. Looked up from germline, CDR1 is GTSNPN and CDR2 is SVGIG (reference sequence). The chain's CDR3 is CAWSSTASNTEAFF. In nucleotides, the CDR3 is TGTGCCTGGAGTTCTACAGCTTCGAACACTGAAGCTTTCTTT. The full variable domain, completed using reference TRBV30 and TRBJ1-1, is SQTIHQWPATLVQPVGSPLSLECTVEGTSNPNLYWYRQAAGRGLQLLFYSVGIGQISSEVPQNLSASRPQDRQFILSSKKLLLSDSGFYLCAWSSTASNTEAFFGQGTRLTVV.

The chain has TRBV4-1 and TRBJ1-6, with 9 bases fitting TRBD1. The germline V gene has CDR1 MGHRA and CDR2 YSYEKL. V was pared by 3 bases and J by 6 bases, with 6 bases of the junction left unmatched. The CDR3 contains 16 residues. CDR3 in amino acids: CASSQGHRGPNSPLHF. In nucleotides, the CDR3 is TGCGCCAGCAGCCAGGGCCACAGGGGGCCTAATTCACCCCTCCACTTT.

The chain joins TRBV7-9 to TRBJ1-2; D remains unclear. The CDR3 has 11 residues. Germline lookup yields CDR1 SEHNR and CDR2 FQNEAQ (reference sequence). The V end was cut by 4 bases, the J end by 8 bases, with 8 bases between. The chain's CDR3 is CASSSARGYTF. In nucleotides, the CDR3 is TGTGCCAGCAGCTCTGCCCGGGGCTACACCTTC.

This clone was observed a few times. V and J are TRBV5-6 and TRBJ1-2; D ambiguous. With 2 bases removed from V and 5 bases from J, the gap between germline ends came to 7 bases. The CDR3 runs 12 residues. Germline V gives CDR1 SGHDT, CDR2 YYEEEE. CDR3 residues: CASSLRGYGYTF. CDR3 in DNA: TGTGCCAGCAGCTTACGGGGATATGGCTACACCTTC.

This rearrangement joins TRBV2 to TRBJ1-6; D gene unclear. V lost 10 bases to trimming and J lost 8 bases, with 18 bases between them. The CDR3 runs 14 residues. The germline V gene encodes CDR1 SNHLY and CDR2 FYNNEI. The CDR3 protein is CANSGLGSDSPLHF. The CDR3 nucleotides are TGTGCCAATTCCGGCCTGGGCAGTGATTCACCCCTCCACTTT.

The chain links TRBV30 to TRBJ2-7; D remains ambiguous. Germline values: CDR1 GTSNPN, CDR2 SVGIG (reference sequence). The CDR3 has 12 amino acids. V was pared by 4 bases and J by 4 bases, with 11 bases between. The CDR3 loop reads CAWTDVSYEQYF. The CDR3 DNA reads TGTGCCTGGACAGATGTAAGTTACGAGCAGTACTTC.

V usage is TRBV19 and J usage is TRBJ2-1; 8 nucleotides agree with TRBD2. Trimming cost V 7 bases and J 3 bases; bases outside gene matches: 8. The CDR3 totals 15 residues. CDR1 is LNHDA and CDR2 is SQIVND in the germline V gene (reference sequence). CDR3 coding DNA: TGTGCCAGTACTGACCACGGGACTAGCTACAATGAGCAGTTCTTC. This translates into CASTDHGTSYNEQFF. Supplemented by reference TRBV19 and TRBJ2-1, the full variable domain reads DGGITQSPKYLFRKEGQNVTLSCEQNLNHDAMYWYRQDPGQGLRLIYYSQIVNDFQKGDIAEGYSVSREKKESFPLTVTSAQKNPTAFYLCASTDHGTSYNEQFFGPGTRLTVL.

V gene TRBV28 combines with J gene TRBJ2-3; D gene unclear. Trimming shortened V by 2 bases and J by 4 bases, and 10 bases separated the two germline ends. CDR1 and CDR2 (germline): MDHEN, SYDVKM. The CDR3 consists of 14 residues. The DNA for the CDR3 is TGTGCCAGCAGTTTAAACTCCAACCCAGATACGCAGTATTTT. Translated, it gives CASSLNSNPDTQYF.

This clone was seen once. The gene calls are TRBV18 and TRBJ2-6; no definite D call. The CDR3 has 14 amino acids. Germline V lookup: CDR1 KGHSH, CDR2 LQKENI. V lost 3 bases and J 3 bases, leaving 6 bases between the germline ends. CDR3 nucleotide sequence: TGTGCCAGCTCACCCACGGTTGGGGCCAACGTCCTGACTTTC. This codes for CASSPTVGANVLTF.

V is TRBV19 and J is TRBJ1-5; D ambiguous. Germline V lookup: CDR1 LNHDA, CDR2 SQIVND (reference sequence). The CDR3 consists of 12 residues. The V and J ends lost 5 bases and 7 bases respectively, with 9 bases between them. CDR3 loop: CASSVTTQPQHF. The CDR3, as DNA: TGTGCCAGTAGTGTAACAACACAGCCCCAGCATTTT.

V gene TRBV7-9 combines with J gene TRBJ2-2; no clear D. The CDR3 has 15 residues. Trimming cost V 11 bases and J 1 base, with 17 bases left between them. CDR1 is SEHNR and CDR2 is FQNEAQ in the germline V gene (reference sequence). CDR3 loop: CAPSSGVGNTGELFF. The CDR3 nucleotides read TGTGCCCCCAGCTCTGGTGTCGGGAACACCGGGGAGCTGTTTTTT.

The DNA for the CDR3 is TGTGCCAGCAGCGAAATGGCATCCTACGAGCAGTACTTC. It codes for CASSEMASYEQYF. The rearrangement joins TRBV3-1 (or the pseudogene TRBV3-2) to TRBJ2-7; D unresolved. The germline V gene has CDR1 LGHDT and CDR2 YNNKEL (reference sequence). The V end lost 5 bases, the J end lost 1 base, and 9 bases lay between the germline ends. The CDR3 totals 13 residues.

The J gene is TRBJ2-5, the V gene TRBV5-4; maybe TRBD1 (5 bases). The CDR3 has 12 residues. Trimming left V 6 bases short and J 2 bases short, with 8 bases between. CDR1 and CDR2 from the germline V gene are SGHNT and YYREEE (reference sequence). CDR3 sequence: CASNKGQETQYF. The DNA of the CDR3 is TGTGCCAGCAATAAGGGGCAAGAGACCCAGTACTTC.

This rearrangement joins TRBV29-1 to TRBJ1-2; 8 positions agree with TRBD1. J was trimmed by 2 bases and V by 6 bases; bases with no gene match: 14. This CDR3 region has 16 residues. The germline V gene encodes CDR1 SQVTM and CDR2 ANQGSEA. The CDR3 reads CSVAGREGQGNYGYTF. Here the CDR3 DNA reads TGCAGCGTCGCGGGGAGGGAAGGACAGGGAAACTATGGCTACACCTTC.

Notes on this clone: A read error may produce the germline difference seen at one junction end. This chain joins TRBV2 and TRBJ1-6; 7 bases fit TRBD1. The germline gives CDR1 SNHLY, CDR2 FYNNEI. The CDR3 contains 13 residues. The CDR3 reads CASTDQGGQPPHF. The CDR3 region has the DNA TGTGCCAGCACCGACCAGGGGGGACAACCCCCCCACTTT.

Comments on this clone: Relative to the germline gene, one junction end is altered; a read error may explain this. The V and J genes are TRBV15 and TRBJ1-2, with D perhaps matching TRBD1 (5 bases). Germline V CDR1 and CDR2: LNHNV, YYDKDF (reference sequence). The CDR3 is 14 residues long. In DNA form, the CDR3 reads TGTGCCACCAGCAGAGATCTGGACAACGCCCTTTGGTCCTTC. This sequence encodes CATSRDLDNALWSF.

The chain employs TRBV5-4 and TRBJ2-6, with a tentative D call TRBD2 (5 bases). Looked up from germline, CDR1 is SGHNT and CDR2 is YYREEE (reference sequence). The CDR3 consists of 14 residues. Trimming shortened V by 6 bases and J by 3 bases, and 10 bases separated the two germline ends. In nucleotides, the CDR3 is TGTGCCAGCACCATCGAGGGTGGGGCCAACGTCCTGACTTTC. Translating it yields CASTIEGGANVLTF.

For the CDR3, the DNA is TGTGCCAGCAGTTTACAAGGGACAGCCCTATACCTGAACACCGGGGAGCTGTTTTTT. Translation: CASSLQGTALYLNTGELFF. The chain joins TRBV27 to TRBJ2-2; 7 bases match TRBD1. Germline assignment: CDR1 MNHEY and CDR2 SMNVEV (reference sequence). V lost 2 bases, J lost 1 base, and 13 bases stayed unmatched. The CDR3 has 19 amino acids.

The sample holds a few counts of this clone. The genes are TRBV9 and TRBJ2-3; D is perhaps TRBD1 (6 bases). This CDR3 contains 15 residues. Germline loops: CDR1 SGDLS, CDR2 YYNGEE. V was pared by 3 bases and J by 3 bases, with 14 bases between. In DNA, the CDR3 is TGTGCCAGCAGCGCCCACGACAGGCCGACAGATACGCAGTATTTT. As protein: CASSAHDRPTDTQYF.

This clone was counted once. The rearrangement joins TRBV15 to TRBJ2-1, with TRBD2 as a possible D gene (6 bases). Germline V gives CDR1 LNHNV, CDR2 YYDKDF (reference sequence). V shed 7 bases and J shed 7 bases, with 8 bases lying between them. The CDR3 is 11 residues long. The CDR3 protein is CATNGGNEQFF. The CDR3 DNA sequence: TGTGCCACCAACGGAGGGAATGAGCAGTTCTTC. The full variable domain, in which reference TRBV15 and TRBJ2-1 provide the parts outside the CDR3, is DAMVIQNPRYQVTQFGKPVTLSCSQTLNHNVMYWYQQKSSQAPKLLFHYYDKDFNNEADTPDNFQSRRPNTSFCFLDIRSPGLGDTAMYLCATNGGNEQFFGPGTRLTVL.

This clone occurred a few times. The rearrangement links TRBV6-5 to TRBJ2-7, with D perhaps TRBD2 (6 bases). The CDR3 sequence is 14 residues long. Deletions cut 10 bases from V and 4 bases from J, with 20 bases between. Germline CDR1 reads MNHEY; CDR2 reads SVGAGI. The CDR3 here is CATTPGGHLYEQYF. DNA for the CDR3: TGTGCCACCACACCTGGAGGGCACCTGTACGAGCAGTACTTC.

V usage is TRBV4-2 and J usage is TRBJ1-4, with 7 bases matching TRBD1. CDR1 is LGHNA and CDR2 is YNFKEQ in the germline V gene. This CDR3 has 17 amino acids. J was trimmed by 5 bases and V by 2 bases; bases with no gene match: 11. Written as DNA, the CDR3 is TGTGCCAGCAGCCAAAACCACCTAGGGGGCGCGAATGAAAAACTGTTTTTT. This encodes CASSQNHLGGANEKLFF.

V and J are TRBV10-2 and TRBJ2-7, with 7 bases identical to TRBD2. The CDR3 runs to 13 residues. J was trimmed by 2 bases and V by 6 bases; bases with no gene match: 4. Germline lookup yields CDR1 WSHSY and CDR2 SAAADI. CDR3 protein: CASRIGRAYEQYF. The CDR3 DNA is TGCGCCAGCAGGATAGGGAGGGCCTACGAGCAGTACTTC.